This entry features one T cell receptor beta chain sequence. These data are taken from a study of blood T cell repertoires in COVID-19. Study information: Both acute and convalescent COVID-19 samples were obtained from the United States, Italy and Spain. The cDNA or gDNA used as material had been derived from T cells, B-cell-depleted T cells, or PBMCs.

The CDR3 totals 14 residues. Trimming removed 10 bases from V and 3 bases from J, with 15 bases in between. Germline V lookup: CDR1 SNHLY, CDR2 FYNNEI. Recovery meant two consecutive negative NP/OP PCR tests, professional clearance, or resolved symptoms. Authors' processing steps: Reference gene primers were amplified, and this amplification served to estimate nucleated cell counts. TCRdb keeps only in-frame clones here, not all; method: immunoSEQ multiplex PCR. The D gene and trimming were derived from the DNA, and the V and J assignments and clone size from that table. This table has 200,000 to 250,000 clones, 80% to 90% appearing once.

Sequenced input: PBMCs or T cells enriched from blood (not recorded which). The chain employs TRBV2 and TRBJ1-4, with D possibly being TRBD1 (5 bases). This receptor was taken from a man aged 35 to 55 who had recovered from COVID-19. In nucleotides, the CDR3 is TGTGCCACCTTCAACTGGGGGGCTAATGAAAAACTGTTTTTT. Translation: CATFNWGANEKLFF.